Listed below are T cell receptor beta chains from one sample, sequenced in a study of T cell repertoires in cytomegalovirus infection. TCRdb itself ran the reads through MiXCR, one entry per CDR3 protein. This table has a few hundred thousand distinct CDR3 sequences, 40% to 50% appearing once. The antigens these receptors bind are not known. This specimen consisted of cultured PBMCs, obtained from culture after CMV antigen stimulation. The origin of the receptors is a human donor in good health (CMV status not recorded). Some clones in this sample may be carry-over from other donors' samples. The CDR3 runs from the conserved cysteine through the conserved F or W. A D gene is named only where the DNA matches it firmly. The size entry is marked missing in some rows and otherwise reads once, few, many or a size class.

abundance: .
len: 15
d_gene: .
j_gene: TRBJ1-2
v_gene: TRBV7-2
CDR3nt: TGTGCCAGCAGCTTCATTCGGGGGGTAGGCTATGGCTACACCTTC
CDR3aa: CASSFIRGVGYGYTF

abundance: .
len: 12
d_gene: .
j_gene: TRBJ2-1
v_gene: TRBV28
CDR3nt: TGTGCCAGCAGTTTACAATTCAATGAGCAGTTCTTC
CDR3aa: CASSLQFNEQFF

abundance: .
len: 16
d_gene: .
j_gene: TRBJ1-4
v_gene: TRBV7-9
CDR3nt: TGTGCCAGCAGTCTTACAGGGATTGCAACTAATGAAAAACTGTTTTTT
CDR3aa: CASSLTGIATNEKLFF

abundance: .
len: 11
d_gene: .
j_gene: TRBJ2-5
v_gene: TRBV5-1
CDR3nt: TGCGCCAGCAGGGCACAAGAGACCCAGTACTTC
CDR3aa: CASRAQETQYF

abundance: .
len: 14
d_gene: .
j_gene: TRBJ1-1
v_gene: TRBV15
CDR3nt: TGTGCCACCAGCAGAGATTCGGTAGACACTGAAGCTTTCTTT
CDR3aa: CATSRDSVDTEAFF

abundance: .
len: 17
d_gene: .
j_gene: TRBJ2-3
v_gene: TRBV10-3
CDR3nt: TGTGCCATCAGTGAGTCTCGTACAGGGAGTGATACAGATACGCAGTATTTT
CDR3aa: CAISESRTGSDTDTQYF

abundance: .
len: 17
d_gene: TRBD1
j_gene: TRBJ2-5
v_gene: TRBV6-6
CDR3nt: TGTGCCAGCAGTTACCCGGACGGACAGGGGGTTGTGGAGACCCAGTACTTC
CDR3aa: CASSYPDGQGVVETQYF

abundance: .
len: 18
d_gene: TRBD2
j_gene: TRBJ2-5
v_gene: TRBV7-2
CDR3nt: TGTGCCAGCAGCTTCATAACTAGCGGGAGGCGGGATCGGGGGACCCAGTACTTC
CDR3aa: CASSFITSGRRDRGTQYF

abundance: few
len: 18
d_gene: TRBD1
j_gene: TRBJ2-1
v_gene: TRBV12-3/TRBV12-4
CDR3nt: TGTGCCAGCAAACCGGGACAGGGGGCCCCGAGCTCCTACAATGAGCAGTTCTTC
CDR3aa: CASKPGQGAPSSYNEQFF

abundance: .
len: 14
d_gene: .
j_gene: TRBJ2-3
v_gene: TRBV10-3
CDR3nt: TGTGCCATATTAGAAGACGCTAGCACAGATACGCAGTATTTT
CDR3aa: CAILEDASTDTQYF

abundance: .
len: 14
d_gene: .
j_gene: TRBJ2-7
v_gene: TRBV19
CDR3nt: TGTGCCAGTAGCCCCGGGCTAGACTCCTACGAGCAGTACTTC
CDR3aa: CASSPGLDSYEQYF

abundance: few
len: 18
d_gene: .
j_gene: TRBJ2-7
v_gene: TRBV7-2
CDR3nt: TGTGCCAGCAGCTTAGTTATTATCGTCGCGGGATCCTCCTACGAGCAGTACTTC
CDR3aa: CASSLVIIVAGSSYEQYF

abundance: .
len: 12
d_gene: TRBD1
j_gene: TRBJ1-1
v_gene: TRBV19
CDR3nt: TGTGCCACCAAAGAGACAGGGGCTGAAGCTTTCTTT
CDR3aa: CATKETGAEAFF

abundance: few
len: 18
d_gene: TRBD2
j_gene: TRBJ2-3
v_gene: TRBV7-8
CDR3nt: TGTGCCAGCAGCTTAGCGGGACTAGCGGGGGCTAGCACAGATACGCAGTATTTT
CDR3aa: CASSLAGLAGASTDTQYF

abundance: .
len: 14
d_gene: .
j_gene: TRBJ2-1
v_gene: TRBV28
CDR3nt: TGTGCCAGCGGAGGGGGGGACAGATTCAGGGAGCAGTTCTTC
CDR3aa: CASGGGDRFREQFF

abundance: .
len: 14
d_gene: .
j_gene: TRBJ2-3
v_gene: TRBV6-6
CDR3nt: TGTGCCAGCAGTTGGGGACCAGGGACAGATACGCAGTATTTT
CDR3aa: CASSWGPGTDTQYF

abundance: .
len: 14
d_gene: TRBD1
j_gene: TRBJ1-1
v_gene: TRBV12-3/TRBV12-4
CDR3nt: TGTGCCAGCAGTTATGGACAGGGAACGATTGAAGCTTTCTTT
CDR3aa: CASSYGQGTIEAFF

abundance: .
len: 14
d_gene: .
j_gene: TRBJ2-7
v_gene: TRBV6-1
CDR3nt: TGTGCCACCCTCCGGGCCGGCACAACCTACGAGCAGTACTTC
CDR3aa: CATLRAGTTYEQYF

abundance: .
len: 17
d_gene: .
j_gene: TRBJ1-1
v_gene: TRBV15
CDR3nt: TGTGCCACCAGTCCCGAGGGACCCCCTTACATGAACACTGAAGCTTTCTTT
CDR3aa: CATSPEGPPYMNTEAFF

abundance: few
len: 16
d_gene: TRBD1
j_gene: TRBJ1-1
v_gene: TRBV6-2/TRBV6-3
CDR3nt: TGTGCCAGCACCTCAGACAGGGTGGATACGTTCACTGAAGCTTTCTTT
CDR3aa: CASTSDRVDTFTEAFF

abundance: .
len: 12
d_gene: .
j_gene: TRBJ2-5
v_gene: TRBV27
CDR3nt: TGTGCCAGCAGACCAGGCGGAGGGACCCAGTACTTC
CDR3aa: CASRPGGGTQYF

abundance: .
len: 13
d_gene: .
j_gene: TRBJ1-1
v_gene: TRBV20-1
CDR3nt: TGCAGTGCTGCCCCGGGAACGAACACTGAAGCTTTCTTT
CDR3aa: CSAAPGTNTEAFF

abundance: few
len: 19
d_gene: TRBD1
j_gene: TRBJ2-6
v_gene: TRBV7-2
CDR3nt: TGTGCCAGCAGCTTAGTTGGGACAGGGAATCGTGTGGGGGCCAACGTCCTGACTTTC
CDR3aa: CASSLVGTGNRVGANVLTF

abundance: .
len: 14
d_gene: .
j_gene: TRBJ1-1
v_gene: TRBV5-4
CDR3nt: TGTGCCAGCAGCTTGGAGCACATGAACACTGAAGCTTTCTTT
CDR3aa: CASSLEHMNTEAFF